Following are 7 T cell receptor beta chains from one sample sequenced in a study of cytomegalovirus exposure and HLA in healthy donors. This PCR relied on a set of 60 Vbeta primers and 13 Jbeta primers. This table comes from immunoSEQ multiplex PCR, and its TCRdb copy is limited to in-frame clones, with some not included. The table shows about 190,000 clones, with approximately 84% occurring only once. The sequenced material came from PBMCs. These TCRs come from a boy younger than 18 in good health and CMV-seronegative.

This chain links TRBV4-1 with TRBJ2-7; a possible D gene is TRBD1 (5 bases). This CDR3 has 13 amino acids. The V gene's germline CDR1 is MGHRA and CDR2 YSYEKL. Trimming shortened V by 6 bases and J by 2 bases, and 11 bases separated the two germline ends. CDR3 coding DNA: TGCGCCAGCAGGGATATAGGGGCCTACGAGCAGTACTTC. Its protein is CASRDIGAYEQYF.

This clone has just a few counts. J is TRBJ1-3 and V is TRBV10-3; D gene uncertain. The germline V and J ends were trimmed by 2 bases and 0 bases, with 8 bases remaining between them. CDR3 size: 15 residues. Germline V lookup: CDR1 ENHRY, CDR2 SYGVKD. CDR3 protein: CAISEREDSGNTIYF. In DNA form, the CDR3 reads TGTGCCATCAGTGAGCGAGAGGACTCTGGAAACACCATATATTTT.

This chain uses TRBV7-3 with TRBJ2-3, with D perhaps matching TRBD1 (6 bases). Germline CDR1 SGHTA, CDR2 FQGTGA. This CDR3 has 14 residues. Trimming cost V 4 bases and J 3 bases, with 11 bases left between them. This chain's CDR3 is CASSSTGRTDTQYF. CDR3 nucleotides: TGTGCCAGCAGCTCGACAGGACGGACAGATACGCAGTATTTT.

This chain links TRBV7-9 with TRBJ1-4; TRBD1 matches at 8 bases. After removal of 5 bases from V and 7 bases from J, the junction contained 3 bases not matched to a gene. Germline CDR1 is SEHNR and CDR2 is FQNEAQ (reference sequence). The CDR3 contains 13 residues. The CDR3 protein is CASSPGQVEKLFF. The CDR3 coding sequence is TGTGCCAGCAGCCCGGGACAGGTTGAAAAACTGTTTTTT.

CDR3: CASSVRADRNTGELFF. CDR3 bases: TGTGCCAGCAGCGTCCGGGCGGACAGGAACACCGGGGAGCTGTTTTTT. The chain joins TRBV9 to TRBJ2-2, with a possible D match to TRBD1 (6 bases). Germline V gene sequence: CDR1 SGDLS, CDR2 YYNGEE. V lost 2 bases and J lost 1, with 12 bases in between. The CDR3 runs 16 residues. Combining the CDR3 with reference TRBV9 and TRBJ2-2 gives the whole variable domain DSGVTQTPKHLITATGQRVTLRCSPRSGDLSVYWYQQSLDQGLQFLIQYYNGEERAKGNILERFSAQQFPDLHSELNLSSLELGDSALYFCASSVRADRNTGELFFGEGSRLTVL.

The J gene is TRBJ1-1, the V gene TRBV2, with 9 bases aligning to TRBD1. Germline V gives CDR1 SNHLY, CDR2 FYNNEI. The V gene end was trimmed by 9 bases and the J gene end by 10 bases; junction bases not matched to a gene: 12. CDR3 length: 13 amino acids. CDR3 in amino acids: CARPGQGGVGAFF. The CDR3 coding sequence is TGTGCCAGACCGGGACAGGGCGGGGTTGGAGCTTTCTTT.

This clone was seen just once. The genes are TRBV28 and TRBJ1-2; 8 bases line up with TRBD1. Germline V gives CDR1 MDHEN, CDR2 SYDVKM. V shed 7 bases and J 3 bases; nucleotides not matched to a gene: 4. The CDR3 is 13 residues long. CDR3 DNA sequence: TGTGCCAGCAACGGACAGGGCTACTATGGCTACACCTTC. Its translation: CASNGQGYYGYTF.